This T cell receptor (beta chain) was observed in a study of blood T cell repertoires in COVID-19 (dated by TCRdb to 2020 to 2022). About the full investigation: The collaborator samples originated in the United States, Italy and Spain and spanned the acute and convalescent phases of COVID-19. The prospective study material was composed of cDNA or gDNA derived from T cells, B-cell-depleted T cells, or PBMCs. Subjects who had been exposed to COVID-19, were actively infected with it, or had recovered from it provided the deeply sampled blood TCRbeta repertoires that made up the dataset. The repertoires were released in a freely available public database meant as a resource for research on the immune response to SARS-CoV-2. Samples were obtained from the ongoing ImmuneRACE study (first 160 participants) and from over a thousand subjects provided by 6 global collaborators. The sample metadata nearly always contained a de-identified subject ID, COVID-19 status, age in years and sex. Where HLA class I and class II types were available, the types were taken from metadata supplied by the sample provider, not from assay-based typing. Study-level results and caveats: The amount of clinical and demographic metadata varied by source and participant and was provided uncurated.

The CDR3 has 15 amino acids, counting the end cysteine and phenylalanine. The only DNA kept is the CDR3, 45 bases in frame from the first base. Trimming at the junction amounts to 5 bases on V and 0 bases on J, and the germline ends lie 8 bases apart. The germline V gene provides CDR1 SGHVS and CDR2 FQNEAQ. The immunoSEQ Assay, a bias-controlled multiplex PCR, was used to amplify TCRbeta CDR3 regions from genomic DNA. In the source study's methods: The number of nucleated cells in each sample was estimated by amplification of reference gene primers within the assay. To quantify the absolute abundance of each unique TCRbeta CDR3 rearrangement, sequence reads were collapsed and filtered. Productive Simpson clonality was computed per sample as the square root of Simpson's diversity index over productive rearrangements. TCRdb retrieved this table from immuneACCESS and kept in-frame rearrangements only. Not all clones are present; in checked studies, unresolved V genes account for under half, and no reason is known for the remainder. The V and J calls and the clone size are those of that table, but D and trimming were determined from the DNA. Within this sample are fewer than 50,000 clones, with under 90% of them counted one time only. The ten most abundant clones make up around 1.6% of the sample.

At one collaborating source in Seattle, patients were enrolled during active infection and were followed longitudinally through the course of disease. Collaborating institutions collected whole blood in K2EDTA tubes following their own protocols. For TCRbeta analysis, collaborators shipped samples as frozen whole blood, isolated PBMCs, or DNA extracted from either of those sample types. Turning to this clone: Its recognized antigen is unknown. Base quality data are lacking; no much larger clone is found one base away.

The receptor's source is a man in his sixties with COVID-19, enrolled during active disease. Sequenced: peripheral blood. Rearrangement joined TRBV7-8 to TRBJ2-6, with no D gene named confidently. The CDR3: CASSPDFSGANVLTF. The DNA sequence follows: TGTGCCAGCAGCCCAGACTTCTCTGGGGCCAACGTCCTGACTTTC.